This T cell receptor beta chain derives from a study of blood T cell repertoires in COVID-19. About the study: From the United States, Italy and Spain came samples of acute and convalescent COVID-19. In each case, the material was cDNA or gDNA derived from T cells, B-cell-depleted T cells, or PBMCs.

Original analysis: Using reference gene primer amplification, nucleated cell counts were estimated. Generated by immunoSEQ multiplex PCR, the TCRdb table keeps only in-frame clones and is missing some. That table gives V, J and clone size, and the DNA gave D and trimming. Among 68,000 or so clones, 70% to 85% were seen once, and the ten largest hold just over 40%. Material for sequencing was peripheral blood. This TCR came from a human donor in a cohort sampled during active COVID-19.

CDR3 nucleotides: TGTGCCAGCAGAAAACATTTGGGGGCCGATGAGCAGTTCTTC. This codes for CASRKHLGADEQFF. This chain joins TRBV3-1 (or the pseudogene TRBV3-2) and TRBJ2-1; the D gene is possibly TRBD1 (6 bases). The CDR3 sequence is 14 residues long. Germline V gene lookup returns CDR1 LGHDT and CDR2 YNNKEL (reference sequence). Trimming stripped 6 bases from V and 8 bases from J, with 17 bases between.